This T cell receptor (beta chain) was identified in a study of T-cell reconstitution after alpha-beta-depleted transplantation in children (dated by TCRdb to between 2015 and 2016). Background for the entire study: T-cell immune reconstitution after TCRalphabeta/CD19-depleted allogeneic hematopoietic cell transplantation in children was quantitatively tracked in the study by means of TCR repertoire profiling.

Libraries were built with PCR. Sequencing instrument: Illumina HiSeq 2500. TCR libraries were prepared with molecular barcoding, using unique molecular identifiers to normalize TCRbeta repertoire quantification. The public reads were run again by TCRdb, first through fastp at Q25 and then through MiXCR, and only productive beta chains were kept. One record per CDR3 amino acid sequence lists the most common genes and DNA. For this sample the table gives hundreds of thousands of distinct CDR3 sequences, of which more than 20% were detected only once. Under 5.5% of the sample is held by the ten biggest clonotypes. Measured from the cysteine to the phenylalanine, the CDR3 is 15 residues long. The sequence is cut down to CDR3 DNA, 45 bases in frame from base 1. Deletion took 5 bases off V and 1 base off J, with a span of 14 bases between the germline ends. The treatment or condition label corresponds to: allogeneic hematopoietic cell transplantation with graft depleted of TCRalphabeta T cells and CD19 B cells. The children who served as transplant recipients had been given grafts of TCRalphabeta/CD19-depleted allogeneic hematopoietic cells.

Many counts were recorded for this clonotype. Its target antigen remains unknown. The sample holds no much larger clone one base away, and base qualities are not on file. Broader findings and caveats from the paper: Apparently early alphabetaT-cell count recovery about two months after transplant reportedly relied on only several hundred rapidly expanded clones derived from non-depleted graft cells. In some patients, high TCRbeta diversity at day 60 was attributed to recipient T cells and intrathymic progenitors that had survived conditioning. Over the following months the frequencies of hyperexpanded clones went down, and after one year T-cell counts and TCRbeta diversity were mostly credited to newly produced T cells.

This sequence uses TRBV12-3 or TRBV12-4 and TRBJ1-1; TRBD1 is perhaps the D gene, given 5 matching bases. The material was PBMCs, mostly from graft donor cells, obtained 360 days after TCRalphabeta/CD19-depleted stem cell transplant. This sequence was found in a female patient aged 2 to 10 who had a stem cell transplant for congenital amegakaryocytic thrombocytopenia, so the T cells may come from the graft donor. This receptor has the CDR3 CASSKPGRANTEAFF. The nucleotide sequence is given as TGTGCCAGCAGTAAGCCAGGGAGAGCGAACACTGAAGCTTTCTTT.